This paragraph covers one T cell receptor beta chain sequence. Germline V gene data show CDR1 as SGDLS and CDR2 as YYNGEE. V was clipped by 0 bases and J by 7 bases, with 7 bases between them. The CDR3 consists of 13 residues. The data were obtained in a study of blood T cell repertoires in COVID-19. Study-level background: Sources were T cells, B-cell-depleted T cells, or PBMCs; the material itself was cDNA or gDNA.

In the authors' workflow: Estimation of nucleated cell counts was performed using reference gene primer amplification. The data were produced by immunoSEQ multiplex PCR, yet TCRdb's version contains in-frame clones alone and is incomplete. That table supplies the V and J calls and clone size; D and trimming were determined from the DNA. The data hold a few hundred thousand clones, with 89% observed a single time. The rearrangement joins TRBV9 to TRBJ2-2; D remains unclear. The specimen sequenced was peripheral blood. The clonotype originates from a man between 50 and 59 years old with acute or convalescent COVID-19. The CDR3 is CASSVEAGGELFF. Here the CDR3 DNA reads TGTGCCAGCAGCGTAGAAGCCGGCGGGGAGCTGTTTTTT.